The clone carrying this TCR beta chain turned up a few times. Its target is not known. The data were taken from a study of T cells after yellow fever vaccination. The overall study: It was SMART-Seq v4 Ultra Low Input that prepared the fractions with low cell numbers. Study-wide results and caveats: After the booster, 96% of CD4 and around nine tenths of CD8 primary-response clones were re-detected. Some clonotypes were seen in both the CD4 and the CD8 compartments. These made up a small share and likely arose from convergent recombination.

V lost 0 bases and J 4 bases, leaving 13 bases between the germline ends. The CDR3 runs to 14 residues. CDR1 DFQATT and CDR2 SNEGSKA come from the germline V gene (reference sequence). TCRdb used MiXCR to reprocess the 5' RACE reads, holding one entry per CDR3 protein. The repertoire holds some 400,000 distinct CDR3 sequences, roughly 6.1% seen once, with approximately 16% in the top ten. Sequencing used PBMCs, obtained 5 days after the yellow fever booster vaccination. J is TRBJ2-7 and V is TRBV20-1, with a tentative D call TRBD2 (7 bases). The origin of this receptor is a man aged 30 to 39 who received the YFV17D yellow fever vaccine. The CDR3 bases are TGCAGTGCTAGAGATATGGCGGGGGCATACGAGCAGTACTTC. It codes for CSARDMAGAYEQYF.